There are a few counts of the clone carrying this T cell receptor (beta chain). Antigen unknown. The donors were members of the roughly 130-subject validation cohort (separate from the roughly 700-subject first cohort). This record comes from a study of cytomegalovirus exposure and HLA in healthy donors. General observations from the study: In the 95 to 150 validation repertoires, 85% to 95% of cluster scores exceeded 0, per a later analysis. Three of the chains that were CMV-associated were confirmed in vitro to be specific for CMV antigens. The study flagged some 180 TCR beta chains as cytomegalovirus-associated.

Some clones are missing from TCRdb's copy, which holds only in-frame ones; the method was immunoSEQ multiplex PCR. The data contain 130,000 to 150,000 clones, just over 90% of them seen just once; the ten biggest clones take up about 0.7%. This receptor was taken from a man aged 18 to 35 in good health and CMV-seronegative. The sequenced sample was PBMCs.

CDR3 residues: CASSPGTSPDTQYF. The DNA for the CDR3 is TGTGCCAGCAGCCCTGGGACTTCCCCAGATACGCAGTATTTT. The chain has TRBV5-4 and TRBJ2-3; D may be TRBD2 (6 bases). The length of the CDR3 is 14 residues. The germline V gene has CDR1 SGHNT and CDR2 YYREEE (reference sequence). V was trimmed by 4 bases and J by 4 bases, leaving 13 bases between them. Looking up the rest from reference TRBV5-4 and TRBJ2-3 gives the full variable domain: ETGVTQSPTHLIKTRGQQVTLRCSSQSGHNTVSWYQQALGQGPQFIFQYYREEENGRGNFPPRFSGLQFPNYSSELNVNALELDDSALYLCASSPGTSPDTQYFGPGTRLTVL.